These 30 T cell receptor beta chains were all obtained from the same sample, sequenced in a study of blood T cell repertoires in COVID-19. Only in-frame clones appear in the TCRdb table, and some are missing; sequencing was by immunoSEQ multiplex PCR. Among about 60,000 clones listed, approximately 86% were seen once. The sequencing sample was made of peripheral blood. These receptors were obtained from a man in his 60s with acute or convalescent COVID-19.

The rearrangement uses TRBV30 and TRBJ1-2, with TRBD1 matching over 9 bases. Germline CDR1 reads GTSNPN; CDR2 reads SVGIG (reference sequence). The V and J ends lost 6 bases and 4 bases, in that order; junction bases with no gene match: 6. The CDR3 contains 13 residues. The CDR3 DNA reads TGTGCCTGTCCGGGACAGGGTAGCTATGGCTACACCTTC. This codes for CACPGQGSYGYTF.

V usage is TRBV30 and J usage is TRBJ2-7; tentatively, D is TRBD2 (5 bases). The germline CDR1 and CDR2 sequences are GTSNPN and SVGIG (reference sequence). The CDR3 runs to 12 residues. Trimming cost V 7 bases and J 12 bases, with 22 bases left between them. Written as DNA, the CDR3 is TGTGCCTTAAAGGGTCCCGCGGGTCCTCGGTACTTC. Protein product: CALKGPAGPRYF.

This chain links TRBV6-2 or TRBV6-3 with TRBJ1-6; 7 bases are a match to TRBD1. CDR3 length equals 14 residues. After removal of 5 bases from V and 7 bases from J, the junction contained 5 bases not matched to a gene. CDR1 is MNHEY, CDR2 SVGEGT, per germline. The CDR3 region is CASSAGTANSPLHF. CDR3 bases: TGTGCCAGCAGTGCCGGGACAGCGAATTCACCCCTCCACTTT.

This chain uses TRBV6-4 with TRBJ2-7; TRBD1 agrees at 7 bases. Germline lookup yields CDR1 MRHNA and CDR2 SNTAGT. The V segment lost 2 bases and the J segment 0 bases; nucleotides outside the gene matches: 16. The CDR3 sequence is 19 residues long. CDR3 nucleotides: TGTGCCAGCAGTGACGGCCGGGACAGAAATTTACGCAGCTCCTACGAGCAGTACGTC. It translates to CASSDGRDRNLRSSYEQYV.

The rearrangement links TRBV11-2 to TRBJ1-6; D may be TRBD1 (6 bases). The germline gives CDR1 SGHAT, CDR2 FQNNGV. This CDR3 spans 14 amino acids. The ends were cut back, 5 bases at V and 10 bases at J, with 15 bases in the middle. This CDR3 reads CASSNGQGQSPLHF. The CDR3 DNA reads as TGTGCCAGCAGCAACGGGCAGGGACAATCACCCCTCCACTTT.

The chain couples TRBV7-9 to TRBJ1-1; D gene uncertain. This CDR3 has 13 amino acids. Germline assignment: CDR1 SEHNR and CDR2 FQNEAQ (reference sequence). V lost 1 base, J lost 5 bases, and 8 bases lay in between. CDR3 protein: CASSLVSGTEAFF. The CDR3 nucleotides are TGTGCCAGCAGCTTAGTTAGTGGTACTGAAGCTTTCTTT.

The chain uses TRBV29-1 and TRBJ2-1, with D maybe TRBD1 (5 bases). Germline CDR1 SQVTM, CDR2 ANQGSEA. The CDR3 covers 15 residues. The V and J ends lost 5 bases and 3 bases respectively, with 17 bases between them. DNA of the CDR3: TGCAGCGTTACAGACAGTTCGGTAGGCTACAATGAGCAGTTCTTC. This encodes CSVTDSSVGYNEQFF.

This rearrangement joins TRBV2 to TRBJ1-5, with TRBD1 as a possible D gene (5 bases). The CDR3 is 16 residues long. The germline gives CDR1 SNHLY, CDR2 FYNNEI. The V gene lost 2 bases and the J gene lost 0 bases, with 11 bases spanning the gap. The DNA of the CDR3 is TGTGCCAGCAGTGAAACCCGGGGGGGTAGCAATCAGCCCCAGCATTTT. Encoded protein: CASSETRGGSNQPQHF.

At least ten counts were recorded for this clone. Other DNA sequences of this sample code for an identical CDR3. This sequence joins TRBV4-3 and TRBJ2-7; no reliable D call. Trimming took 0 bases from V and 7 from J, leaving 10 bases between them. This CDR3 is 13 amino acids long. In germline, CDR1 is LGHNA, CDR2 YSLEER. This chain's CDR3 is CASSQDSGREQYF. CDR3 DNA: TGCGCCAGCAGCCAAGATTCAGGTAGAGAGCAGTACTTC.

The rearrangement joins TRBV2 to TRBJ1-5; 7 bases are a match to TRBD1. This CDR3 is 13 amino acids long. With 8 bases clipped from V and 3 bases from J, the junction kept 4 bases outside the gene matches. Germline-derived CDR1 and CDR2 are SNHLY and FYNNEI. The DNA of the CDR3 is TGTGCCAGCCACAGGGGAATCAATCAGCCCCAGCATTTT. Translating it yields CASHRGINQPQHF. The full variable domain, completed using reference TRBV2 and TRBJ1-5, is EPEVTQTPSHQVTQMGQEVILRCVPISNHLYFYWYRQILGQKVEFLVSFYNNEISEKSEIFDDQFSVERPDGSNFTLKIRSTKLEDSAMYFCASHRGINQPQHFGDGTRLSIL.

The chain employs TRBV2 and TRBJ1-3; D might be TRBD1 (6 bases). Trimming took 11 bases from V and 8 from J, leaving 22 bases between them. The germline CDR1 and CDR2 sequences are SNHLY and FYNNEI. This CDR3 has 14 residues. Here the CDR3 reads CASKEGHRVHTIYF. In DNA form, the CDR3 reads TGTGCCTCGAAAGAGGGGCACAGGGTTCACACCATATATTTT. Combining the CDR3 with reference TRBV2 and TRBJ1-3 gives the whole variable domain EPEVTQTPSHQVTQMGQEVILRCVPISNHLYFYWYRQILGQKVEFLVSFYNNEISEKSEIFDDQFSVERPDGSNFTLKIRSTKLEDSAMYFCASKEGHRVHTIYFGEGSWLTVV.

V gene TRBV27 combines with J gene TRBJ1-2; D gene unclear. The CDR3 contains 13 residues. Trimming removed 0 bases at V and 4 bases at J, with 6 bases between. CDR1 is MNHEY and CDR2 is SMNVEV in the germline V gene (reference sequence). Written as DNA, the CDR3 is TGTGCCAGCAGTTTATCGGCCAGCTATGGCTACACCTTC. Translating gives CASSLSASYGYTF.

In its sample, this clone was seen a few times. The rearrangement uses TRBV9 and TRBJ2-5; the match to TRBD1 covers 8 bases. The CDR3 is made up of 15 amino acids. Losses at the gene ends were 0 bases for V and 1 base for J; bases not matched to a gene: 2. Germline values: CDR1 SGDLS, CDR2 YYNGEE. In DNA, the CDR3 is TGTGCCAGCAGCGTAGTAACAGGGGGCCAAGAGACCCAGTACTTC. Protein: CASSVVTGGQETQYF. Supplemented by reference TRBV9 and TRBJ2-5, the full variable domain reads DSGVTQTPKHLITATGQRVTLRCSPRSGDLSVYWYQQSLDQGLQFLIQYYNGEERAKGNILERFSAQQFPDLHSELNLSSLELGDSALYFCASSVVTGGQETQYFGPGTRLLVL.

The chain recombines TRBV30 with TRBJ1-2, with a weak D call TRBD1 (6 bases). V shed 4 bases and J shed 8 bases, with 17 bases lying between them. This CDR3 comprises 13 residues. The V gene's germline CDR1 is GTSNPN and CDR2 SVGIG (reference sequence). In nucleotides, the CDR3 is TGTGCCTGGACCTCAATGGGGGCCGGAGGCTACACCTTC. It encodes CAWTSMGAGGYTF.

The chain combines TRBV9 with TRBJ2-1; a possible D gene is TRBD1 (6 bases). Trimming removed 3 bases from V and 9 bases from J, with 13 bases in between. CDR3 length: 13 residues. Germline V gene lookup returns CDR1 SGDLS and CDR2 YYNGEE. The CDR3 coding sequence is TGTGCCAGCAGCGCCCGTCTACAGGGTGAGCAGTTCTTC. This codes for CASSARLQGEQFF.

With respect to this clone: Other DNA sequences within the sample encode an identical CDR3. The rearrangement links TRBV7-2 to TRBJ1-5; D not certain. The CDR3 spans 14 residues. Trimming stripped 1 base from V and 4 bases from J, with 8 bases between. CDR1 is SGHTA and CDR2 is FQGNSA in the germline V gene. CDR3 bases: TGTGCCAGCAGCTTAGTTGGAGGGAATCAGCCCCAGCATTTT. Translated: CASSLVGGNQPQHF.

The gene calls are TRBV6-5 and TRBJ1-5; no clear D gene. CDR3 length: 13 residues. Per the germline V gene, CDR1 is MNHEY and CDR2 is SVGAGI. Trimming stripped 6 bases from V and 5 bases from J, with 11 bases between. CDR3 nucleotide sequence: TGTGCCAGCAGCCTCCGAGAAGATCAGCCCCAGCATTTT. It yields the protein CASSLREDQPQHF.

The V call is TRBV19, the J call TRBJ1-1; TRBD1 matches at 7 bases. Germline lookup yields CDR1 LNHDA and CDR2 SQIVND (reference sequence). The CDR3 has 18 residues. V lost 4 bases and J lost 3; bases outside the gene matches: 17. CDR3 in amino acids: CASSTLNPGTVPYTEAFF. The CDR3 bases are TGTGCCAGTAGTACCCTCAACCCCGGGACAGTTCCCTACACTGAAGCTTTCTTT.

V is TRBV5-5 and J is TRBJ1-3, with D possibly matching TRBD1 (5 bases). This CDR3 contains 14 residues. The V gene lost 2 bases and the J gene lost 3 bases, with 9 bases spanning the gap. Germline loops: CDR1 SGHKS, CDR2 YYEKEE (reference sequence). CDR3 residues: CASSFAGNGNTIYF. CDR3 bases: TGTGCCAGCAGCTTTGCAGGGAATGGAAACACCATATATTTT.

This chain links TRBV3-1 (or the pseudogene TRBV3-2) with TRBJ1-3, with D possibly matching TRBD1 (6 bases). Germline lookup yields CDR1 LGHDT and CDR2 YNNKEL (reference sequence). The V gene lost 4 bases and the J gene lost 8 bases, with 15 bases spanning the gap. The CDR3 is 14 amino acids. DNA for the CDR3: TGTGCCAGCAGCCTTGTACAGGGACGAGACACCATATATTTT. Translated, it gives CASSLVQGRDTIYF.

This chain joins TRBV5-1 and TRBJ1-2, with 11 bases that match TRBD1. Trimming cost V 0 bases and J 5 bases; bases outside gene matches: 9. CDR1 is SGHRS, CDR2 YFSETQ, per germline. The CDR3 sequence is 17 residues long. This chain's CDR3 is CASSLESKDRGLYGYTF. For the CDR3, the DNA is TGCGCCAGCAGCTTGGAATCGAAGGACAGGGGGCTTTATGGCTACACCTTC. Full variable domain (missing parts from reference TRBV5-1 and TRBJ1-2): KAGVTQTPRYLIKTRGQQVTLSCSPISGHRSVSWYQQTPGQGLQFLFEYFSETQRNKGNFPGRFSGRQFSNSRSEMNVSTLELGDSALYLCASSLESKDRGLYGYTFGSGTRLTVV.

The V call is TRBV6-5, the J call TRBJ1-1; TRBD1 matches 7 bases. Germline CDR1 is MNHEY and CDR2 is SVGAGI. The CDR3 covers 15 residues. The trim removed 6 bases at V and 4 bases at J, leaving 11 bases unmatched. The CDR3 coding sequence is TGTGCCAGCAGATTTGACAGGGTGGGAGCCACTGAAGCTTTCTTT. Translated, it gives CASRFDRVGATEAFF.

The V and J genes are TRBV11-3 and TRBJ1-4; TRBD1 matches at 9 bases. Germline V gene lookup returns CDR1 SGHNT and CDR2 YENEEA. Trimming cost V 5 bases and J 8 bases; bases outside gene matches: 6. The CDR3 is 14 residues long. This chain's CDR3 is CASSTRTGEEKLFF. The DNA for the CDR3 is TGTGCCAGCAGCACCCGGACAGGGGAGGAAAAACTGTTTTTT. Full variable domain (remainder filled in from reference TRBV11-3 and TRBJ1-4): EAGVVQSPRYKIIEKKQPVAFWCNPISGHNTLYWYLQNLGQGPELLIRYENEEAVDDSQLPKDRFSAERLKGVDSTLKIQPAELGDSAVYLCASSTRTGEEKLFFGSGTQLSVL.

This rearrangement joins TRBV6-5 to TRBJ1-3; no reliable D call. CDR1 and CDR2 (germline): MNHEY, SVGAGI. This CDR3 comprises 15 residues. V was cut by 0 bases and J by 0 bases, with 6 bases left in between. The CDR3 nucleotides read TGTGCCAGCAGTTACTCGAGGGTCTCTGGAAACACCATATATTTT. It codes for CASSYSRVSGNTIYF.

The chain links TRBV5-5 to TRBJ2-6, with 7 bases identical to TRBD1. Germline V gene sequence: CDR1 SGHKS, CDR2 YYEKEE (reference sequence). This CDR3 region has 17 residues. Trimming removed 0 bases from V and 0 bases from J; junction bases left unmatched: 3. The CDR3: CASSLETGPSGANVLTF. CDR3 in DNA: TGTGCCAGCAGCTTGGAGACAGGGCCCTCTGGGGCCAACGTCCTGACTTTC.

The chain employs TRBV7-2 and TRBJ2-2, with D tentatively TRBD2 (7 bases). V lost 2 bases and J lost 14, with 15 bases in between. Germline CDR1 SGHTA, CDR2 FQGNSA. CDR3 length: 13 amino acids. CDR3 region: CASSLKGGEGLFF. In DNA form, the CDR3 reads TGTGCCAGCAGCTTAAAGGGGGGGGAGGGACTGTTTTTT.

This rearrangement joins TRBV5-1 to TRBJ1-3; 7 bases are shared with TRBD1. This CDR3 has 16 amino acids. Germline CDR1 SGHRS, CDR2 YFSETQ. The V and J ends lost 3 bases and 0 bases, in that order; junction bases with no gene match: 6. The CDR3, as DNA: TGCGCCAGCAGCTCGGGACAGTTCAGCTCTGGAAACACCATATATTTT. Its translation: CASSSGQFSSGNTIYF.

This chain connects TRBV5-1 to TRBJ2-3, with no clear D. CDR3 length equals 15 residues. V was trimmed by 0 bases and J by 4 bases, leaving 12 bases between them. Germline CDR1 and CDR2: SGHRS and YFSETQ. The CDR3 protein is CASSLDYSGADTQYF. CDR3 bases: TGCGCCAGCAGCTTGGACTACTCGGGTGCAGATACGCAGTATTTT. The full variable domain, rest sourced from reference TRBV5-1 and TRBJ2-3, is KAGVTQTPRYLIKTRGQQVTLSCSPISGHRSVSWYQQTPGQGLQFLFEYFSETQRNKGNFPGRFSGRQFSNSRSEMNVSTLELGDSALYLCASSLDYSGADTQYFGPGTRLTVL.

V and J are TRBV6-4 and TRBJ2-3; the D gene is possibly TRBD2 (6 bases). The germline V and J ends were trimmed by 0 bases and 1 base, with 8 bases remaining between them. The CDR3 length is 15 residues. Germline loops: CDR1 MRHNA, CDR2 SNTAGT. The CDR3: CASSDSPGGTDTQYF. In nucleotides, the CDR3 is TGTGCCAGCAGTGACTCTCCGGGGGGCACAGATACGCAGTATTTT.

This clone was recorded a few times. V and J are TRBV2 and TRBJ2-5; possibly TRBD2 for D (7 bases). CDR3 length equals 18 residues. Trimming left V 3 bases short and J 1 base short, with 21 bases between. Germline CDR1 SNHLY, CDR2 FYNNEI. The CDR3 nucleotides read TGTGCCAGCAGTGAGTGGGGGCGGGGGCGTTCGTCCCAAGAGACCCAGTACTTC. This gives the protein CASSEWGRGRSSQETQYF.